These 24 T cell receptor beta chains were all obtained from the same sample, sequenced in a study of blood T cell repertoires in COVID-19. Clones were read by immunoSEQ multiplex PCR, and TCRdb kept only the in-frame ones, dropping some. This table has about 81,000 clones, 89% appearing once. The sequenced material came from peripheral blood. The receptors originated from a man aged 70 or older with active or convalescent COVID-19.

V gene TRBV27 combines with J gene TRBJ1-5, with D tentatively TRBD1 (5 bases). The V gene's germline CDR1 is MNHEY and CDR2 SMNVEV (reference sequence). V was trimmed by 2 bases and J by 15 bases, leaving 20 bases between them. The CDR3 runs 14 residues. The CDR3 is CASSLDGQAGPPHF. CDR3 nucleotides: TGTGCCAGCAGTTTAGACGGTCAGGCAGGGCCGCCGCATTTT.

The chain employs TRBV25-1 and TRBJ2-1; TRBD2 matches 7 bases. This CDR3 region has 16 residues. V lost 2 bases and J lost 3; bases outside the gene matches: 7. Germline CDR1 MGHDK, CDR2 SYGVNS. CDR3: CASSEPAGDFYNEQFF. The CDR3, as DNA: TGTGCCAGCAGTGAACCGGCGGGGGATTTCTACAATGAGCAGTTCTTC.

In its sample, this clone was seen a few times. The chain is built from TRBV29-1 and TRBJ1-2, with 10 nucleotides matching TRBD1. Per the germline V gene, CDR1 is SQVTM and CDR2 is ANQGSEA. There are 15 residues in the CDR3. Trimming cost V 7 bases and J 7 bases; bases outside gene matches: 15. CDR3 DNA sequence: TGCAGCGGGGGACCTTGGGGACAGGGGTTGGGTGGCTACACCTTC. It codes for CSGGPWGQGLGGYTF.

The chain employs TRBV5-1 and TRBJ2-7; tentative D call: TRBD2 (5 bases). Trimming shortened V by 0 bases and J by 2 bases, and 9 bases separated the two germline ends. Germline V gene sequence: CDR1 SGHRS, CDR2 YFSETQ. This CDR3 comprises 14 residues. CDR3 amino acids: CASSLGAGTYEQYF. CDR3 nucleotide sequence: TGCGCCAGCAGCTTGGGGGCCGGGACCTACGAGCAGTACTTC.

This clone was seen more than once but under ten times. The genes are TRBV5-1 and TRBJ2-2; the match to TRBD1 covers 11 bases. The CDR3 covers 16 residues. J was trimmed by 5 bases and V by 4 bases; bases with no gene match: 7. Germline lookup yields CDR1 SGHRS and CDR2 YFSETQ. CDR3 residues: CASSRGQGARTGELFF. The CDR3 DNA follows: TGCGCCAGCAGCAGAGGACAGGGGGCTAGGACCGGGGAGCTGTTTTTT. Complete variable domain (other parts from reference TRBV5-1 and TRBJ2-2): KAGVTQTPRYLIKTRGQQVTLSCSPISGHRSVSWYQQTPGQGLQFLFEYFSETQRNKGNFPGRFSGRQFSNSRSEMNVSTLELGDSALYLCASSRGQGARTGELFFGEGSRLTVL.

The table lists this clone with a count of one. The chain has TRBV6-5 and TRBJ2-7; TRBD1 is a possible D gene (6 bases). V lost 5 bases and J 3 bases, leaving 14 bases between the germline ends. Germline-derived CDR1 and CDR2 are MNHEY and SVGAGI. The CDR3 loop spans 14 amino acids. The CDR3 reads CASSRGKSNYEQYF. The CDR3 coding sequence is TGTGCCAGCAGTAGGGGGAAAAGTAACTACGAGCAGTACTTC.

The V and J genes are TRBV5-1 and TRBJ2-7; 8 bases are a match to TRBD1. V lost 0 bases and J lost 4; bases outside the gene matches: 6. Germline V gene sequence: CDR1 SGHRS, CDR2 YFSETQ. This CDR3 contains 15 residues. The CDR3 protein is CASSLVPGGEYEQYF. The CDR3 nucleotides read TGCGCCAGCAGCTTGGTTCCAGGGGGCGAATACGAGCAGTACTTC.

The CDR3 DNA reads as TGTGCCTGGAGTGTGGGCAGGGACTATGGCTACACCTTC. It specifies CAWSVGRDYGYTF. The V call is TRBV30, the J call TRBJ1-2; D possibly corresponds to TRBD1 (5 bases). This CDR3 comprises 13 residues. With 0 bases removed from V and 3 bases from J, the gap between germline ends came to 8 bases. The V gene's germline CDR1 is GTSNPN and CDR2 SVGIG (reference sequence).

Here the CDR3 DNA reads TGCGCCAGCAGCGAAGGACAGGGAGGAAACACCATATATTTT. Its protein is CASSEGQGGNTIYF. The chain recombines TRBV5-1 with TRBJ1-3, with 8 bases matching TRBD1. This CDR3 contains 14 residues. J gave up 4 bases and V 4 bases, and 4 bases lay outside the gene matches. From germline, CDR1 is SGHRS and CDR2 YFSETQ.

This clone appeared a few times. This sequence joins TRBV27 and TRBJ1-1; 9 bases are a match to TRBD1. This CDR3 has 17 residues. V shed 5 bases, J shed 6 bases, and the junction held 16 bases outside the gene matches. CDR1 is MNHEY, CDR2 SMNVEV, per germline (reference sequence). CDR3 amino acids: CASSITGTGSGLPEAFF. CDR3 nucleotides: TGTGCCAGCAGTATCACCGGGACAGGGTCTGGGCTCCCTGAAGCTTTCTTT.

The chain recombines TRBV2 with TRBJ1-1; 7 positions agree with TRBD1. From germline, CDR1 is SNHLY and CDR2 FYNNEI. The V and J ends lost 4 bases and 4 bases, in that order; junction bases with no gene match: 6. The length of the CDR3 is 14 residues. This CDR3 reads CASSASGGFTEAFF. The CDR3 bases are TGTGCCAGCAGTGCTTCAGGGGGGTTCACTGAAGCTTTCTTT.

The genes are TRBV2 and TRBJ2-7; a weak D match, TRBD1 (6 bases). Per the germline V gene, CDR1 is SNHLY and CDR2 is FYNNEI. This CDR3 is 16 amino acids long. V lost 3 bases, J lost 2 bases, and 17 bases lay in between. CDR3 DNA sequence: TGTGCCAGCAGTGAGGAGACAGGAGCTTTACCCTACGAGCAGTACTTC. It is translated as CASSEETGALPYEQYF.

The chain has TRBV11-2 and TRBJ1-6; D might be TRBD1 (5 bases). The CDR3 has 16 residues. Between the trimmed V and J ends, which lost 5 bases and 10 bases, there was a span of 21 bases. Germline V gene data show CDR1 as SGHAT and CDR2 as FQNNGV. The CDR3: CASSAPQDRGRSPLHF. DNA for the CDR3: TGTGCCAGCAGCGCTCCACAGGACCGCGGCCGGTCACCCCTCCACTTT.

The chain links TRBV5-1 to TRBJ2-5, with D unclear. Germline CDR1 and CDR2: SGHRS and YFSETQ. V was cut by 1 base and J by 5 bases, with 12 bases left in between. The CDR3 is made up of 14 amino acids. The CDR3 is CASSLIGSAETQYF. The DNA for the CDR3 is TGCGCCAGCAGCTTGATCGGAAGCGCGGAGACCCAGTACTTC.

The chain recombines TRBV21-1 with TRBJ2-7; the table's D call TRBD1 went unverified against the DNA. TRBV21-1 is given as a pseudogene. This CDR3 is built from 10 residues. The CDR3 nucleotides are TGTGCCGTCAGGGGGTACGAGCAGTACTTC. It is translated as CAVRGYEQYF.

The chain links TRBV2 to TRBJ1-2; 8 bases are a match to TRBD1. Germline trimming cut 4 bases from V and 4 bases from J; bases unmatched to any gene: 5. The length of the CDR3 is 14 residues. CDR1 SNHLY and CDR2 FYNNEI come from the germline V gene. The CDR3 loop reads CASSVGQGGYGYTF. The CDR3 coding sequence is TGTGCCAGCAGTGTAGGACAGGGCGGCTATGGCTACACCTTC.

The chain employs TRBV27 and TRBJ1-5; D gene uncertain. The CDR3 has 14 residues. The V gene lost 5 bases and the J gene lost 0 bases, with 8 bases spanning the gap. Per germline, CDR1 MNHEY and CDR2 SMNVEV (reference sequence). The CDR3 sequence: CASSPSNSNQPQHF. The CDR3 region has the DNA TGTGCCAGCAGTCCCAGTAATAGCAATCAGCCCCAGCATTTT.

The chain recombines TRBV2 with TRBJ1-2, with 9 bases lining up with TRBD1. The CDR3 sequence is 14 residues long. Losses at the gene ends were 3 bases for V and 4 bases for J; bases not matched to a gene: 3. Germline CDR1 and CDR2: SNHLY and FYNNEI. CDR3 sequence reads: CASSDTGGLYGYTF. CDR3 nucleotide sequence: TGTGCCAGCAGTGACACAGGGGGCCTCTATGGCTACACCTTC.

This clone is a singleton in its sample. The chain recombines TRBV2 with TRBJ2-7, with 10 bases lining up with TRBD1. Germline V CDR1 and CDR2: SNHLY, FYNNEI. This CDR3 is 13 amino acids long. V lost 9 bases to trimming and J lost 5 bases; unmatched junction nucleotides: 7. For the CDR3, the DNA is TGTGCCAGGGCCCCGGGACAGGGGAACGAGCAGTACTTC. Translated: CARAPGQGNEQYF.

The rearrangement joins TRBV28 to TRBJ2-5, with 15 bases aligning to TRBD2. The V and J ends lost 8 bases and 5 bases, in that order; junction bases with no gene match: 9. There are 16 residues in the CDR3. CDR1 is MDHEN, CDR2 SYDVKM, per germline. This CDR3 is CASLGLAGGLGETQYF. For the CDR3, the DNA is TGTGCCAGCCTGGGACTAGCGGGGGGCCTGGGGGAGACCCAGTACTTC.

This clone appeared a single time. The chain recombines TRBV30 with TRBJ2-3; TRBD2 agrees at 7 bases. CDR1 and CDR2 (germline): GTSNPN, SVGIG (reference sequence). V gave up 3 bases and J gave up 0 bases; unmatched junction bases: 6. The CDR3 spans 15 residues. The CDR3 DNA reads as TGTGCCTGGAGCTCAAAGCGGGGTAGCACAGATACGCAGTATTTT. This sequence encodes CAWSSKRGSTDTQYF.

The chain has TRBV2 and TRBJ2-7, with 7 positions matching TRBD1. With V trimmed by 7 bases and J by 7 bases, 7 bases remained unmatched. Germline lookup yields CDR1 SNHLY and CDR2 FYNNEI. The CDR3 consists of 12 residues. As DNA, the CDR3 is TGTGCCAGCACTTCAGACAGGGAAGAGCAGTACTTC. This translates into CASTSDREEQYF.

This CDR3 reads CASSPGQGSSYEQYF. The CDR3 DNA sequence: TGTGCCAGCTCACCCGGACAGGGGAGTTCCTACGAGCAGTACTTC. V is TRBV18 and J is TRBJ2-7; 9 nucleotides match TRBD1. V dropped 3 bases and J dropped 1; count of bases not matched to a gene: 4. The germline gives CDR1 KGHSH, CDR2 LQKENI. This CDR3 region has 15 residues.

The CDR3 DNA reads TGTGCCTGGAGGCGAGACCTCCCAGGAGAGCAGTACTTC. Its translation is CAWRRDLPGEQYF. The J gene is TRBJ2-7, the V gene TRBV30; D remains unclear. Trimming took 3 bases from V and 7 from J, leaving 16 bases between them. The germline V gene encodes CDR1 GTSNPN and CDR2 SVGIG (reference sequence). The CDR3 totals 13 residues.